The clone carrying this T cell receptor beta chain has more than one count but fewer than ten. Its target is not known. Primers used in a second PCR of about 7 to 12 cycles were a sample-barcoded 5' primer and a J-beta primer mix. TCRdb fed the 5' RACE reads into MiXCR, producing one record per CDR3 protein. The sample lists 1.5 million to 2 million distinct CDR3 sequences; about 30% were seen once. The data derive from a study of blood T cells in healthy people across ages. Study outcomes and limitations: In older individuals, TCR beta diversity per million T cells was lower, falling roughly linearly with age.

The CDR3 loop spans 16 amino acids. Germline lookup yields CDR1 DFQATT and CDR2 SNEGSKA (reference sequence). V dropped 0 bases and J dropped 3; count of bases not matched to a gene: 8. The chain couples TRBV20-1 to TRBJ2-3, with 8 positions matching TRBD1. The sequence was collected from a woman aged 25 to 39 in good health. The specimen sequenced was blood. The CDR3 spells CSARDPGQGRTDTQYF. DNA for the CDR3: TGCAGTGCTAGAGATCCCGGACAGGGTAGGACAGATACGCAGTATTTT.